These 25 T cell receptor beta chains were sequenced from one sample in a study of human T cells and chemical hapten exposure. Time point given: healthy volunteer bleed at 6 weeks. Total RNA was extracted from unfractionated whole blood. TCRdb reprocessed the RACE reads via MiXCR and lists one record per CDR3 protein. The sample has around 80,000 distinct CDR3 sequences, approximately 8% seen once. Sequencing was carried out using whole blood. The receptors stem from a male donor in good health. Some clones in this sample may be carry-over from other donors' samples.

A remark on this clonotype: A much bigger clone sits one base away, suggesting this may be a read error. CDR3 sequence: CSVEDQIFDSSTDTQYF. CDR3 nucleotide sequence: TGCAGCGTTGAAGATCAAATTTTTGACAGTAGCACAGATACGCAGTATTTT. The V and J genes are TRBV29-1 and TRBJ2-3; a weak D match, TRBD1 (5 bases). V was pared by 0 bases and J by 0 bases, with 16 bases between. The CDR3 covers 17 residues. CDR1 and CDR2 (germline): SQVTM, ANQGSEA.

This clonotype was seen only a few times. The genes are TRBV20-1 and TRBJ1-5; D remains unclear. CDR3 size: 14 residues. Germline V gene data show CDR1 as DFQATT and CDR2 as SNEGSKA (reference sequence). The germline V and J ends were trimmed by 0 bases and 3 bases, with 9 bases remaining between them. The CDR3: CSARDGLNNQPQHF. The CDR3 DNA sequence: TGCAGTGCTAGAGATGGGCTAAACAATCAGCCCCAGCATTTT.

This clonotype turned up a few times. V gene TRBV27 combines with J gene TRBJ2-2, with D maybe TRBD1 (5 bases). V shed 4 bases and J shed 5 bases, with 11 bases lying between them. Germline V CDR1 and CDR2: MNHEY, SMNVEV (reference sequence). This CDR3 comprises 14 residues. CDR3 in DNA: TGTGCCAGCAGTTATATAGGGGAAACCGGGGAGCTGTTTTTT. Protein product: CASSYIGETGELFF.

The rearrangement links TRBV4-3 to TRBJ1-1; 9 bases line up with TRBD1. The CDR3 is 16 amino acids. CDR1 is LGHNA and CDR2 is YSLEER in the germline V gene. V lost 4 bases, J lost 2 bases, and 8 bases stayed unmatched. CDR3 bases: TGCGCCAGCAGCCCCCACCCGGGACAGGGAAACACTGAAGCTTTCTTT. As protein: CASSPHPGQGNTEAFF.

At least ten counts were recorded for this clonotype. This chain links TRBV4-3 with TRBJ2-2, with D possibly being TRBD1 (5 bases). Trimming took 1 base from V and 5 from J, leaving 11 bases between them. Germline V CDR1 and CDR2: LGHNA, YSLEER. The CDR3 consists of 15 residues. Here the CDR3 reads CASSQGGQTTGELFF. The CDR3 region has the DNA TGCGCCAGCAGCCAAGGCGGACAAACTACCGGGGAGCTGTTTTTT.

In this sample, this clonotype turned up many times. This chain joins TRBV20-1 and TRBJ2-2; 9 bases map to TRBD1. V was pared by 6 bases and J by 4 bases, with 3 bases of the junction left unmatched. The CDR3 runs 13 residues. Germline CDR1 reads DFQATT; CDR2 reads SNEGSKA (reference sequence). The CDR3 DNA sequence: TGCAGTGCGGGACAGGGCCTCACCGGGGAGCTGTTTTTT. Amino acids: CSAGQGLTGELFF.

This clonotype was seen only a few times. The genes are TRBV2 and TRBJ2-2, with D possibly matching TRBD1 (5 bases). Germline assignment: CDR1 SNHLY and CDR2 FYNNEI. Trimming cost V 8 bases and J 6 bases, with 13 bases left between them. This CDR3 contains 13 residues. The CDR3 coding sequence is TGTGCCAGCGCAGGGTCTGCACCCGGGGAGCTGTTTTTT. It translates to CASAGSAPGELFF.

This clonotype was observed a handful of times. The V gene is TRBV6-5, the J gene TRBJ2-3; TRBD2 aligns across 8 bases. The CDR3 spans 17 residues. Looked up from germline, CDR1 is MNHEY and CDR2 is SVGAGI. Germline trimming cut 3 bases from V and 4 bases from J; bases unmatched to any gene: 12. DNA of the CDR3: TGTGCCAGCAGTTATCTGAGCGGCCGGGGGGGCCCAGATACGCAGTATTTT. It yields the protein CASSYLSGRGGPDTQYF.

This clonotype was recorded many times. The chain joins TRBV18 to TRBJ1-5, with TRBD1 matching over 7 bases. Germline assignment: CDR1 KGHSH and CDR2 LQKENI. J was trimmed by 2 bases and V by 2 bases; bases with no gene match: 3. The CDR3 has 15 residues. The CDR3 nucleotides are TGTGCCAGCTCACCAGACAGGGTGGGCAATCAGCCCCAGCATTTT. It codes for CASSPDRVGNQPQHF.

The chain combines TRBV7-9 with TRBJ2-6; the D gene could be TRBD1 or TRBD2 (5 bases each). Trimming shortened V by 2 bases and J by 0 bases, and 14 bases separated the two germline ends. The germline gives CDR1 SEHNR, CDR2 FQNEAQ (reference sequence). CDR3 length: 18 residues. The CDR3 region has the DNA TGTGCCAGCAGCTTATCCGGGGCCGTAAGCTCTGGGGCCAACGTCCTGACTTTC. This codes for CASSLSGAVSSGANVLTF. Together with reference TRBV7-9 and TRBJ2-6, the CDR3 gives the full variable domain: DTGVSQNPRHKITKRGQNVTFRCDPISEHNRLYWYRQTLGQGPEFLTYFQNEAQLEKSRLLSDRFSAERPKGSFSTLEIQRTEQGDSAMYLCASSLSGAVSSGANVLTFGAGSRLTVL.

This chain connects TRBV7-8 to TRBJ2-7, with D maybe TRBD2 (5 bases). CDR1 is SGHVS, CDR2 FQNEAQ, per germline. CDR3 length: 13 residues. The ends were cut back, 1 base at V and 3 bases at J, with 7 bases in the middle. CDR3 amino acids: CASSLGRDYEQYF. CDR3 bases: TGTGCCAGCAGCTTAGGCCGGGACTACGAGCAGTACTTC.

The rearrangement uses TRBV6-1 and TRBJ1-5, with 7 positions matching TRBD1. With V trimmed by 7 bases and J by 0 bases, 9 bases remained unmatched. CDR1 is MNHNS and CDR2 is SASEGT in the germline V gene. The CDR3 covers 16 residues. The CDR3 DNA reads TGTGCCAGCAAGGGGGGGACAGTATATAGCAATCAGCCCCAGCATTTT. This sequence encodes CASKGGTVYSNQPQHF.

J is TRBJ1-5 and V is TRBV3-1; D remains unclear. The ends were cut back, 0 bases at V and 7 bases at J, with 13 bases in the middle. Per germline, CDR1 LGHDT and CDR2 YNNKEL (reference sequence). This CDR3 spans 15 amino acids. In DNA, the CDR3 is TGTGCCAGCAGCCAAGATCTTTCGGTTCGGCAGCCCCAGCATTTT. Protein sequence: CASSQDLSVRQPQHF.

This chain connects TRBV20-1 to TRBJ2-7; a possible D gene is TRBD2 (5 bases). The CDR3 contains 14 residues. V lost 5 bases to trimming and J lost 1 base, with 15 bases between them. From germline, CDR1 is DFQATT and CDR2 SNEGSKA (reference sequence). CDR3 loop: CSAQIWRASYEQYF. In DNA form, the CDR3 reads TGCAGTGCTCAGATCTGGCGGGCGTCCTACGAGCAGTACTTC.

The chain joins TRBV14 to TRBJ1-1, with 10 positions matching TRBD1. Germline V lookup: CDR1 SGHDN, CDR2 FVKESK. The J segment lost 5 bases and the V segment lost 1 base, leaving 13 bases of the junction unmatched. This CDR3 spans 18 amino acids. CDR3 amino acids: CASSQVERQGAGVTEAFF. The CDR3 DNA is TGTGCCAGCAGCCAAGTGGAGAGACAGGGGGCGGGAGTGACTGAAGCTTTCTTT.

The chain recombines TRBV20-1 with TRBJ1-5; possible D gene TRBD1, 5 bases. V was clipped by 6 bases and J by 6 bases, with 21 bases between them. The germline gives CDR1 DFQATT, CDR2 SNEGSKA (reference sequence). The CDR3 has 15 amino acids. The CDR3: CSAASLRQSGQPQHF. The CDR3 region has the DNA TGCAGTGCCGCCTCCCTTAGACAGTCGGGTCAGCCCCAGCATTTT.

There are a few counts of this clonotype. The chain links TRBV12-3 or TRBV12-4 to TRBJ1-6; TRBD1 might be the D (5 bases). Deletions cut 1 base from V and 12 bases from J, with 13 bases between. This CDR3 has 14 residues. The CDR3 protein is CASSLEGLIVPLHF. DNA of the CDR3: TGTGCCAGCAGTTTAGAGGGGCTAATAGTACCCCTCCACTTT.

In this sample, this clonotype turned up a few times. The chain carries TRBV5-1 and TRBJ2-5, with 8 bases identical to TRBD1. CDR1 is SGHRS and CDR2 is YFSETQ in the germline V gene. Germline trimming cut 2 bases from V and 5 bases from J; bases unmatched to any gene: 2. The CDR3 length is 13 residues. CDR3 DNA: TGCGCCAGCAGCTTCGGACAGGGTGAGACCCAGTACTTC. Residues: CASSFGQGETQYF. Filled out from reference TRBV5-1 and TRBJ2-5, the complete variable domain reads KAGVTQTPRYLIKTRGQQVTLSCSPISGHRSVSWYQQTPGQGLQFLFEYFSETQRNKGNFPGRFSGRQFSNSRSEMNVSTLELGDSALYLCASSFGQGETQYFGPGTRLLVL.

The CDR3 nucleotides read TGCAGTGCTAGAATAAGGCATGGGACGAGTACTGAAGCTTTCTTT. This encodes CSARIRHGTSTEAFF. This chain uses TRBV20-1 with TRBJ1-1, with TRBD1 as a possible D gene (5 bases). The CDR3 loop spans 15 amino acids. V was trimmed by 2 bases and J by 5 bases, leaving 18 bases between them. Looked up from germline, CDR1 is DFQATT and CDR2 is SNEGSKA (reference sequence).

This clonotype was observed a handful of times. The CDR3 nucleotides read TGCGCCAGCAGCCAAACAAACACCGGGGAGCTGTTTTTT. Translation: CASSQTNTGELFF. The rearrangement links TRBV4-3 to TRBJ2-2; no clear D. Trimming left V 2 bases short and J 2 bases short, with 3 bases between. The CDR3 runs 13 residues. Germline CDR1 reads LGHNA; CDR2 reads YSLEER.

In its sample, this clonotype was seen many times. The chain joins TRBV7-9 to TRBJ2-3, with 10 bases that match TRBD2. From germline, CDR1 is SEHNR and CDR2 FQNEAQ (reference sequence). Losses at the gene ends were 5 bases for V and 2 bases for J; bases not matched to a gene: 13. CDR3 size: 18 residues. Here the CDR3 reads CASSPVRTSGIDTDTQYF. The CDR3 DNA sequence: TGTGCCAGCAGCCCCGTACGGACTAGCGGAATAGACACAGATACGCAGTATTTT.

This clonotype has only a few counts. The CDR3: CASSLIGTGVYEQYF. The CDR3 DNA reads as TGTGCCAGCAGCTTGATTGGGACAGGGGTATACGAGCAGTACTTC. This sequence joins TRBV5-6 and TRBJ2-7, with 10 bases lining up with TRBD1. Germline V gene lookup returns CDR1 SGHDT and CDR2 YYEEEE. This CDR3 region has 15 residues. V lost 1 base and J lost 4; bases outside the gene matches: 5.

The rearrangement uses TRBV25-1 and TRBJ2-7; either TRBD1 or TRBD2 may supply D (5 bases each). The germline gives CDR1 MGHDK, CDR2 SYGVNS. The CDR3 is 16 residues long. Between the trimmed V and J ends, which lost 4 bases and 3 bases, there was a span of 19 bases. The CDR3 nucleotides are TGTGCCAGCAGTGGTTCCGGGATACAGGTAATCTACGAGCAGTACTTC. It codes for CASSGSGIQVIYEQYF.

This clonotype was found many times. The chain joins TRBV6-1 to TRBJ2-6, with D tentatively TRBD1 (6 bases). Germline CDR1 reads MNHNS; CDR2 reads SASEGT. Trimming removed 6 bases from V and 2 bases from J, with 11 bases in between. The CDR3 is 15 residues long. The CDR3 reads CASRSTGTGANVLTF. The CDR3 nucleotides are TGTGCCAGCAGGTCCACAGGGACTGGGGCCAACGTCCTGACTTTC.

The chain joins TRBV6-5 to TRBJ1-1; D is perhaps TRBD1 (6 bases). This CDR3 has 16 amino acids. V was cut by 6 bases and J by 2 bases, with 19 bases left in between. The germline V gene encodes CDR1 MNHEY and CDR2 SVGAGI. CDR3 region: CASSRGDTPFNTEAFF. CDR3 nucleotide sequence: TGTGCCAGCAGCCGCGGGGACACTCCGTTCAACACTGAAGCTTTCTTT.